The 25 T cell receptor beta chains in this list originate from one sample, sequenced in a study of beta chain features in type 1 diabetes. General study points: In all four CD4+ subsets, TCRB CDR3 length was significantly, moderately reduced in type 1 diabetes.

Their antigen targets remain unknown. Expressed TCRB transcripts were sequenced, since all the RNA that had been isolated was reverse transcribed. Profiling relied on immunoSEQ multiplex PCR, and the TCRdb table lists in-frame clones only, not all of them. Among some 44,000 clones listed, approximately 68% were seen once. The sequenced material came from Tregs from blood. The receptors originated from a woman younger than 30 with type 1 diabetes.

The table lists this clone with a few counts. V usage is TRBV4-1 and J usage is TRBJ2-3, with D unresolved. V was cut by 1 base and J by 0 bases, with 5 bases left in between. Germline CDR1 and CDR2: MGHRA and YSYEKL. This CDR3 comprises 14 residues. CDR3 coding DNA: TGCGCCAGCAGCCAAGGACTTAGCACAGATACGCAGTATTTT. Protein: CASSQGLSTDTQYF.

This clone came up once. The V and J genes are TRBV20-1 and TRBJ1-1, with D uncertain. The CDR3 has 11 residues. V lost 5 bases to trimming and J lost 11 bases, with 15 bases between them. Germline values: CDR1 DFQATT, CDR2 SNEGSKA (reference sequence). Here the CDR3 DNA reads TGCAGTGCTTCCGCCAAGCTGGAGGCTTTCTTT. Its translation is CSASAKLEAFF.

In this sample, this clone turned up a few times. The chain uses TRBV7-3 and TRBJ1-5; D is possibly TRBD1 (6 bases). Germline-derived CDR1 and CDR2 are SGHTA and FQGTGA. CDR3 length: 15 residues. The V and J ends lost 7 bases and 3 bases respectively, with 16 bases between them. The CDR3 protein is CASITPGQFNQPQHF. CDR3 sequence (DNA): TGTGCCAGCATCACCCCCGGACAGTTCAATCAGCCCCAGCATTTT. Based on the CDR3 plus reference TRBV7-3 and TRBJ1-5, the full variable domain is GAGVSQTPSNKVTEKGKYVELRCDPISGHTALYWYRQSLGQGPEFLIYFQGTGAADDSGLPNDRFFAVRPEGSVSTLKIQRTERGDSAVYLCASITPGQFNQPQHFGDGTRLSIL.

This clone counts as medium-sized (0.01 to 0.1%). The rearrangement uses TRBV5-1 and TRBJ2-5, with no clear D. V was clipped by 3 bases and J by 5 bases, with 17 bases between them. CDR1 and CDR2 from the germline V gene are SGHRS and YFSETQ. The CDR3 covers 15 residues. CDR3 sequence reads: CASSSASSGGETQYF. In DNA form, the CDR3 reads TGCGCCAGCAGCTCAGCCTCCTCGGGTGGTGAGACCCAGTACTTC.

The chain couples TRBV27 to TRBJ1-1; perhaps TRBD1 as D (6 bases). Trimming took 4 bases from V and 1 from J, leaving 10 bases between them. This CDR3 is built from 14 residues. In germline, CDR1 is MNHEY, CDR2 SMNVEV (reference sequence). CDR3 bases: TGTGCCAGCAGTTATGCACAGGGGAACACTGAAGCTTTCTTT. Amino acids: CASSYAQGNTEAFF.

This chain joins TRBV14 and TRBJ2-1, with 9 bases aligning to TRBD2. Germline V gene sequence: CDR1 SGHDN, CDR2 FVKESK. The CDR3 has 15 amino acids. With 1 base clipped from V and 7 bases from J, the junction kept 5 bases outside the gene matches. CDR3 coding DNA: TGTGCCAGCAGCCAAGGGCGGGGGGGCCGGAATGAGCAGTTCTTC. Translation: CASSQGRGGRNEQFF.

This clone was seen a handful of times. This chain connects TRBV7-2 to TRBJ2-3; D is unresolved. From germline, CDR1 is SGHTA and CDR2 FQGNSA. The V gene lost 8 bases and the J gene lost 6 bases, with 18 bases spanning the gap. CDR3 length equals 14 residues. This CDR3 reads CASSRTGLVDTQYF. The CDR3 nucleotides read TGTGCCAGCTCCCGAACGGGTCTGGTGGATACGCAGTATTTT.

The sample holds one count of this clone. This sequence joins TRBV20-1 and TRBJ2-1; D gene uncertain. CDR3 length equals 11 residues. V was cut by 6 bases and J by 3 bases, with 6 bases left in between. The germline CDR1 and CDR2 sequences are DFQATT and SNEGSKA (reference sequence). CDR3 DNA: TGCAGTGCCTCTCGCTACAATGAGCAGTTCTTC. Encoded protein: CSASRYNEQFF.

The genes are TRBV4-3 and TRBJ1-4, with TRBD1 matching 7 bases. J lost 4 bases, V lost 1 base, and 6 bases had no gene match. Germline CDR1 and CDR2: LGHNA and YSLEER. The CDR3 runs 16 residues. CDR3 coding DNA: TGCGCCAGCAGCCAAGGAGGGGGCAGCTATAATGAAAAACTGTTTTTT. This sequence encodes CASSQGGGSYNEKLFF.

This clone has just one count. This rearrangement joins TRBV4-3 to TRBJ2-5; 9 bases line up with TRBD2. Germline values: CDR1 LGHNA, CDR2 YSLEER. The CDR3 covers 16 residues. Trimming took 3 bases from V and 7 from J; bases not matched to a gene: 12. The CDR3 coding sequence is TGCGCCAGCAGCCACGGACTAGCGCGTCCGGCGGGGACCCAGTACTTC. The encoded protein is CASSHGLARPAGTQYF.

This chain connects TRBV11-3 to TRBJ2-7; possibly TRBD2 for D (6 bases). The CDR3 length is 15 residues. V gave up 5 bases and J gave up 1 base, with 15 bases separating them. In germline, CDR1 is SGHNT, CDR2 YENEEA. The CDR3 nucleotides are TGTGCCAGCAGCGGTGGCGGGACGGTGTCCTACGAGCAGTACTTC. It yields the protein CASSGGGTVSYEQYF.

This clone was recorded a few times. V usage is TRBV30 and J usage is TRBJ1-1; weak D call: TRBD1 (5 bases). CDR1 and CDR2 from the germline V gene are GTSNPN and SVGIG (reference sequence). Deletions cut 3 bases from V and 7 bases from J, with 9 bases between. This CDR3 is built from 11 residues. The CDR3 reads CAWSRVNEAFF. CDR3 coding DNA: TGTGCCTGGAGCAGGGTAAATGAAGCTTTCTTT.

A few counts support this clone. This chain connects TRBV6-1 to TRBJ1-1, with D hard to call. Looked up from germline, CDR1 is MNHNS and CDR2 is SASEGT. The CDR3 extends over 10 amino acids. Trimming left V 3 bases short and J 11 bases short, with 7 bases between. DNA for the CDR3: TGTGCCAGCAGTGACAGTGGTGCTTTCTTT. Translated: CASSDSGAFF.

The chain combines TRBV4-3 with TRBJ2-1, with 13 bases lining up with TRBD2. CDR3 length equals 19 residues. Trimming cost V 1 base and J 7 bases; bases outside gene matches: 13. Germline V CDR1 and CDR2: LGHNA, YSLEER. The CDR3 sequence: CASSQAVPGLAGFANEQFF. The CDR3 region has the DNA TGCGCCAGCAGCCAAGCCGTACCGGGACTAGCGGGATTTGCGAATGAGCAGTTCTTC.

The chain joins TRBV4-2 to TRBJ1-2, with 9 positions matching TRBD1. Germline V CDR1 and CDR2: LGHNA, YNFKEQ. This CDR3 is built from 15 residues. The V segment lost 0 bases and the J segment 4 bases; nucleotides outside the gene matches: 3. The CDR3 nucleotides are TGTGCCAGCAGCCAAGAGACAGGGGGACTCTATGGCTACACCTTC. Translating gives CASSQETGGLYGYTF.

V is TRBV23-1 and J is TRBJ2-3; 7 nucleotides line up with TRBD2. TRBV23-1 is given ORF status, its function remaining uncertain. V dropped 6 bases and J dropped 1; count of bases not matched to a gene: 4. The CDR3 runs to 14 residues. CDR3 sequence reads: CASSRRGGTDTQYF. The CDR3 coding sequence is TGCGCCAGCAGCCGCCGGGGGGGCACAGATACGCAGTATTTT.

The rearrangement links TRBV5-1 to TRBJ2-1; D call uncertain. Trimming took 4 bases from V and 5 from J, leaving 13 bases between them. This CDR3 comprises 14 residues. CDR1 SGHRS and CDR2 YFSETQ come from the germline V gene. CDR3 amino acids: CASSHSDGDNEQFF. The CDR3 DNA sequence: TGCGCCAGCAGCCACTCTGACGGAGACAATGAGCAGTTCTTC.

This clone came up a few times. The chain links TRBV5-1 to TRBJ1-4; D remains unclear. Trimming removed 4 bases at V and 7 bases at J, with 11 bases between. The CDR3 is 13 residues long. Germline CDR1 and CDR2: SGHRS and YFSETQ. The CDR3 coding sequence is TGCGCCAGCAGCCATACCAGCGGTGAAAAACTGTTTTTT. It specifies CASSHTSGEKLFF.

This chain connects TRBV6-5 to TRBJ2-1; D remains ambiguous. Trimming took 5 bases from V and 4 from J, leaving 15 bases between them. CDR1 is MNHEY, CDR2 SVGAGI, per germline. The CDR3 is 15 residues long. This chain's CDR3 is CASSKPFTLYNEQFF. In nucleotides, the CDR3 is TGTGCCAGCAGTAAGCCTTTCACCCTTTACAATGAGCAGTTCTTC.

As DNA, the CDR3 is TGTGCCAGCATACGGGACAGAACGAACACTGAAGCTTTCTTT. Translating it yields CASIRDRTNTEAFF. The chain joins TRBV27 to TRBJ1-1; 7 bases align to TRBD1. There are 14 residues in the CDR3. The germline CDR1 and CDR2 sequences are MNHEY and SMNVEV (reference sequence). The trim removed 7 bases at V and 1 base at J, leaving 6 bases unmatched.

The chain has TRBV30 and TRBJ1-5; weak D call: TRBD1 (6 bases). The CDR3 runs 13 residues. The V end was cut by 5 bases, the J end by 3 bases, with 11 bases between. The germline V gene encodes CDR1 GTSNPN and CDR2 SVGIG (reference sequence). Here the CDR3 DNA reads TGTGCCTGGGGGGGCAGGGCCAATCAGCCCCAGCATTTT. Its protein product is CAWGGRANQPQHF.

V usage is TRBV7-9 and J usage is TRBJ2-3; D gene ambiguous. CDR1 is SEHNR and CDR2 is FQNEAQ in the germline V gene (reference sequence). This CDR3 is 14 amino acids long. V was pared by 4 bases and J by 2 bases, with 10 bases between. DNA of the CDR3: TGTGCCAGCAGCTCCTCACTAAACACAGATACGCAGTATTTT. This sequence encodes CASSSSLNTDTQYF.

In DNA, the CDR3 is TGTGCCAGCTCATCAGGACTAGCGGGGTCCTACGAGCAGTACTTC. Amino acid sequence: CASSSGLAGSYEQYF. The rearrangement joins TRBV18 to TRBJ2-7; 12 positions agree with TRBD2. This CDR3 region has 15 residues. Trimming removed 5 bases from V and 1 base from J; junction bases left unmatched: 3. Germline CDR1 KGHSH, CDR2 LQKENI.

This clone has a handful of counts. The chain joins TRBV11-1 to TRBJ2-1; D unclear. CDR1 is SGHAT, CDR2 FQDESV, per germline (reference sequence). The CDR3 sequence is 11 residues long. Trimming pared 2 bases from V and 8 bases from J, leaving 4 bases between. CDR3 bases: TGTGCCAGCAGCTTACTCGATGAGCAGTTCTTC. This translates into CASSLLDEQFF.

The rearrangement uses TRBV18 and TRBJ1-6; tentative D call: TRBD1 (6 bases). Germline CDR1 reads KGHSH; CDR2 reads LQKENI. There are 17 residues in the CDR3. Deletions cut 2 bases from V and 7 bases from J, with 18 bases between. The CDR3 sequence is CASSPSDPGDGNSPLHF. The CDR3 nucleotides read TGTGCCAGCTCACCATCTGATCCAGGGGATGGAAATTCACCCCTCCACTTT.